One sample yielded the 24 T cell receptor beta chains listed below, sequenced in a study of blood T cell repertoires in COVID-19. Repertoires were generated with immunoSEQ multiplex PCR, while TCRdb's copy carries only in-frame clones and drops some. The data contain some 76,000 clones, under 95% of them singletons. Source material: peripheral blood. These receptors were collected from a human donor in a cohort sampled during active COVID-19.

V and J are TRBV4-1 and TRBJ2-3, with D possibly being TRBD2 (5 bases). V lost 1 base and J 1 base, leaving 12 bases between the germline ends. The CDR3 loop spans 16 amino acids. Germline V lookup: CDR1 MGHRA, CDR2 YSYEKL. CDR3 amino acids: CASSQVLAFGTDTQYF. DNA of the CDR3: TGCGCCAGCAGCCAAGTGCTAGCCTTCGGCACAGATACGCAGTATTTT.

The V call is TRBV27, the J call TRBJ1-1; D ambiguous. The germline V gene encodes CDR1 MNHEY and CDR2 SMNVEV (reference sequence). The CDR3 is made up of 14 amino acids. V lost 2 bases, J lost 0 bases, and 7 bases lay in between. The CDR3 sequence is CASSLRRVNTEAFF. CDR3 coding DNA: TGTGCCAGCAGTTTAAGACGGGTGAACACTGAAGCTTTCTTT.

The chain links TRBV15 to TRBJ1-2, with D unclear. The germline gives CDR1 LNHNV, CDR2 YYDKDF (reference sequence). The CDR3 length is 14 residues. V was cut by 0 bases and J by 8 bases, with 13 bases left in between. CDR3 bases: TGTGCCACCAGCAGAGATAAGGCGCGAGGGGGCTACACCTTC. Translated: CATSRDKARGGYTF.

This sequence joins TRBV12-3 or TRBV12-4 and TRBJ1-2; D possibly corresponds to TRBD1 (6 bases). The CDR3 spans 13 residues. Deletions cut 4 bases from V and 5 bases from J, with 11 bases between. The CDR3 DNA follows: TGTGCCAGCAGTTGGTCAGGGGTATATGGCTACACCTTC. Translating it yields CASSWSGVYGYTF.

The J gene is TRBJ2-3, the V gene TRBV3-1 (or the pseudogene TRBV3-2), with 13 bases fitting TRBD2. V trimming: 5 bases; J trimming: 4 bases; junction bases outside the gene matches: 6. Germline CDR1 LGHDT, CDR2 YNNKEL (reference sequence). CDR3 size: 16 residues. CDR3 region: CASSATSGGGSDTQYF. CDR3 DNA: TGTGCCAGCAGCGCAACTAGCGGGGGGGGGTCAGATACGCAGTATTTT.

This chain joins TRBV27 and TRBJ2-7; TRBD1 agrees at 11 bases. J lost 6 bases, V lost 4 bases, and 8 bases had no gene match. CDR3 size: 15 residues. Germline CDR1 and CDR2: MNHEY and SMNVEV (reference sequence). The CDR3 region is CASSSPGQGAFEQYF. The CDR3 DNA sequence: TGTGCCAGCAGTTCCCCCGGACAGGGGGCGTTCGAGCAGTACTTC.

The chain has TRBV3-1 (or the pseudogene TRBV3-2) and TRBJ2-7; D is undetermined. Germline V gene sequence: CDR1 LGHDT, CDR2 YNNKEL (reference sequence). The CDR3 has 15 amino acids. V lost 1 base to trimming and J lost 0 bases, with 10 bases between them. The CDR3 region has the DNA TGTGCCAGCAGCCAAGGATCGGTTTCCTCCTACGAGCAGTACTTC. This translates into CASSQGSVSSYEQYF.

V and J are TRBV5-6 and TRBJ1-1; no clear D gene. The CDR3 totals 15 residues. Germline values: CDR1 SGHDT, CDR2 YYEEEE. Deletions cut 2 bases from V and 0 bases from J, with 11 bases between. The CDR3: CASSFRRRMNTEAFF. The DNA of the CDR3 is TGTGCCAGCAGCTTTCGACGGAGAATGAACACTGAAGCTTTCTTT. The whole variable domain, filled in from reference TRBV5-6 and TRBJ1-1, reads DAGVTQSPTHLIKTRGQQVTLRCSPKSGHDTVSWYQQALGQGPQFIFQYYEEEERQRGNFPDRFSGHQFPNYSSELNVNALLLGDSALYLCASSFRRRMNTEAFFGQGTRLTVV.

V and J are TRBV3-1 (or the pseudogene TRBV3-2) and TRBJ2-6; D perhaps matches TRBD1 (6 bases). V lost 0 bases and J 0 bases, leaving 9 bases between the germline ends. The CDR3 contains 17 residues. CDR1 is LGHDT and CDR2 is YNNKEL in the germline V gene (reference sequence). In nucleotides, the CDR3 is TGTGCCAGCAGCCAAGAGATGGGGGCCTCTGGGGCCAACGTCCTGACTTTC. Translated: CASSQEMGASGANVLTF.

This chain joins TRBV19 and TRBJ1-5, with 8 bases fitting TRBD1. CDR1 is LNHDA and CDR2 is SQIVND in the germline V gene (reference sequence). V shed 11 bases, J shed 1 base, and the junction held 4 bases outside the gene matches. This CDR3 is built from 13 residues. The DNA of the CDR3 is TGTGCCGGACAGGGTGCGAGCAATCAGCCCCAGCATTTT. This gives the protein CAGQGASNQPQHF.

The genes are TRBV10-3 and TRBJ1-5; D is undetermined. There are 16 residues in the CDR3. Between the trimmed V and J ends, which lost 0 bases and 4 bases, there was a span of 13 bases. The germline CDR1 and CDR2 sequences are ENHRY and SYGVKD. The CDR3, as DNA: TGTGCCATCAGTGAGTCAGCTCTAGGCGGGAATCAGCCCCAGCATTTT. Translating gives CAISESALGGNQPQHF.

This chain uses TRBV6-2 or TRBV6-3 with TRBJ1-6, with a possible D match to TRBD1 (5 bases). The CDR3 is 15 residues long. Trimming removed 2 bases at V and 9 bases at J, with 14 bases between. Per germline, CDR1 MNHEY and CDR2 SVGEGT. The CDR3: CASSYPGRLGSPLHF. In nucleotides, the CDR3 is TGTGCCAGCAGTTACCCAGGGCGCCTCGGTTCACCCCTCCACTTT.

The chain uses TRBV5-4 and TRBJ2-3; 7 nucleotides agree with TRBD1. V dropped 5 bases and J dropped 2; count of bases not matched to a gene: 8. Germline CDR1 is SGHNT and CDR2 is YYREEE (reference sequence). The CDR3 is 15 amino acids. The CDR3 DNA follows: TGTGCCAGCAGTCCGCCGGGACAGAACACAGATACGCAGTATTTT. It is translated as CASSPPGQNTDTQYF. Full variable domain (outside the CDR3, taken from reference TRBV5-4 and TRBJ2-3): ETGVTQSPTHLIKTRGQQVTLRCSSQSGHNTVSWYQQALGQGPQFIFQYYREEENGRGNFPPRFSGLQFPNYSSELNVNALELDDSALYLCASSPPGQNTDTQYFGPGTRLTVL.

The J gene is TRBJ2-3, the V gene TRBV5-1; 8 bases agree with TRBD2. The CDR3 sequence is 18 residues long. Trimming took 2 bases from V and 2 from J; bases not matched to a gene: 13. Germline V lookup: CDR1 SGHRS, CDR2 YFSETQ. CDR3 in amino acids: CASSFVLTSEPHTDTQYF. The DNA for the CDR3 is TGCGCCAGCAGCTTCGTACTGACTAGCGAACCACACACAGATACGCAGTATTTT.

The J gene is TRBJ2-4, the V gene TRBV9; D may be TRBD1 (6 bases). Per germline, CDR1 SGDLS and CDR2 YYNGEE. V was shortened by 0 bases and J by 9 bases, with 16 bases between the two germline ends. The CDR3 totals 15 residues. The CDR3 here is CASSVEGTRGFIQYF. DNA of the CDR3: TGTGCCAGCAGCGTAGAGGGGACACGCGGGTTCATTCAGTACTTC. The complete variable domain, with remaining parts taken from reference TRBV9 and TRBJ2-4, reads DSGVTQTPKHLITATGQRVTLRCSPRSGDLSVYWYQQSLDQGLQFLIQYYNGEERAKGNILERFSAQQFPDLHSELNLSSLELGDSALYFCASSVEGTRGFIQYFGAGTRLSVL.

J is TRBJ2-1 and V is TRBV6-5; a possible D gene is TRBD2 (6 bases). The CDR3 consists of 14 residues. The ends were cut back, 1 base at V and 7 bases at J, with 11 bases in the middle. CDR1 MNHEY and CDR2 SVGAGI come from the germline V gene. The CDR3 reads CASSYLEGRNEQFF. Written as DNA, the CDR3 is TGTGCCAGCAGTTACTTGGAGGGTCGGAATGAGCAGTTCTTC.

CDR3 nucleotide sequence: TGCAGCGTTGAGCCTCTTTACAGGGGGCAGGAGACCCAGTACTTC. Amino acid sequence: CSVEPLYRGQETQYF. V usage is TRBV29-1 and J usage is TRBJ2-5, with 9 bases fitting TRBD1. The ends lost 3 bases at V and 5 bases at J; junction bases unmatched: 10. CDR1 is SQVTM, CDR2 ANQGSEA, per germline. This CDR3 is built from 15 residues.

In DNA, the CDR3 is TGCGCCAGCAGCCAAGAGAGAACAGGGGGGGATGAAAAACTGTTTTTT. Protein product: CASSQERTGGDEKLFF. The V call is TRBV4-3, the J call TRBJ1-4; the match to TRBD1 covers 8 bases. Germline V gives CDR1 LGHNA, CDR2 YSLEER. The trim removed 0 bases at V and 6 bases at J, leaving 6 bases unmatched. The CDR3 has 16 residues.

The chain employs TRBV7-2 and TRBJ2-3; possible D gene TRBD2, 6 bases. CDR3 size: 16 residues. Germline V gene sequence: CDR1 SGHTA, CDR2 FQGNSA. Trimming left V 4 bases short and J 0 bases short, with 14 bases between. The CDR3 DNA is TGTGCCAGCAGCTACCGCGGGGAACCGAGCACAGATACGCAGTATTTT. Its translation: CASSYRGEPSTDTQYF.

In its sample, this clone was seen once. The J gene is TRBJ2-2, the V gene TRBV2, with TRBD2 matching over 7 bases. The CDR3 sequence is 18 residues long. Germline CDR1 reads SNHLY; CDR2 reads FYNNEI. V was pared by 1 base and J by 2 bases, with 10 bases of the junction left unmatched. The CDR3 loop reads CASSEDLASGRNTGELFF. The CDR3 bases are TGTGCCAGCAGTGAAGATTTGGCTAGCGGACGAAACACCGGGGAGCTGTTTTTT.

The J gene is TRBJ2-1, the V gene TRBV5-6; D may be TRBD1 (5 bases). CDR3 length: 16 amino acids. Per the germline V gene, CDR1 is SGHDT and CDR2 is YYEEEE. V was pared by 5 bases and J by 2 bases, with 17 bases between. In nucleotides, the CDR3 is TGTGCCAGCAGTAATGTACAGGTTGCACCCTACAATGAGCAGTTCTTC. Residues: CASSNVQVAPYNEQFF.

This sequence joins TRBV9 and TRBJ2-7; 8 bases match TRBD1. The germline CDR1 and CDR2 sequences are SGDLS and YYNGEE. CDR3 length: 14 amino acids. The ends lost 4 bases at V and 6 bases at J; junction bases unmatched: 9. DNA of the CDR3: TGTGCCAGCAGCCCACGGACAGGGTATTCCGAGCAGTACTTC. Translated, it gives CASSPRTGYSEQYF.

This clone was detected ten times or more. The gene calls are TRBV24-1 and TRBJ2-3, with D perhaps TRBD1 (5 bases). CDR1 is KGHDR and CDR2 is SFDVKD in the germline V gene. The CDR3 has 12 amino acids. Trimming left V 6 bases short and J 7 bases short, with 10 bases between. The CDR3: CATSSRTNTQYF. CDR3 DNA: TGTGCCACCAGTTCCCGGACAAATACGCAGTATTTT.

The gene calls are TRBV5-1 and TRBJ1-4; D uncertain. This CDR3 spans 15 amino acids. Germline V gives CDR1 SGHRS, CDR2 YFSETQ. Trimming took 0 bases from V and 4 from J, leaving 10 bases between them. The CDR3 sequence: CASSLDGSGNEKLFF. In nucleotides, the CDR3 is TGCGCCAGCAGCTTGGATGGCAGCGGTAATGAAAAACTGTTTTTT. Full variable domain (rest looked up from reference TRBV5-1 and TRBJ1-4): KAGVTQTPRYLIKTRGQQVTLSCSPISGHRSVSWYQQTPGQGLQFLFEYFSETQRNKGNFPGRFSGRQFSNSRSEMNVSTLELGDSALYLCASSLDGSGNEKLFFGSGTQLSVL.